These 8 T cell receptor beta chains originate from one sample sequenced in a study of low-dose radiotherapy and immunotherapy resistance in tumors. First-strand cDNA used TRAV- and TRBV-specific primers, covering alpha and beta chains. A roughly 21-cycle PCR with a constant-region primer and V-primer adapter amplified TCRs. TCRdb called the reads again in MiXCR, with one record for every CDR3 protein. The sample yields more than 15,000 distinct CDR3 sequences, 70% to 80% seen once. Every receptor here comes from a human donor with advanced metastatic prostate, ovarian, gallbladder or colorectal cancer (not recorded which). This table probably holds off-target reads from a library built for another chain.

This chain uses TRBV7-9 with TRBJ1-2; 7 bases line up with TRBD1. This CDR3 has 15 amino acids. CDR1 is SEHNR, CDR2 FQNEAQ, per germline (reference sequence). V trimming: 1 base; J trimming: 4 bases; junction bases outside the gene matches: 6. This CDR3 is CASSLGHRGGYGYTF. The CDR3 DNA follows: TGTGCCAGCAGCTTAGGGCACAGGGGCGGCTATGGCTACACCTTC.

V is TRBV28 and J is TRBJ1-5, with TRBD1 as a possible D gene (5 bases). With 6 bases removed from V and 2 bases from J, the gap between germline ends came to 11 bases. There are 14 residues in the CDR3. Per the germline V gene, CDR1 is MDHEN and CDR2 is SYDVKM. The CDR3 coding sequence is TGTGCCAGCAGCCAGGGCTTGGGCAATCAGCCCCAGCATTTT. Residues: CASSQGLGNQPQHF. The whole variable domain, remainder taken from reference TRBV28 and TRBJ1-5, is DVKVTQSSRYLVKRTGEKVFLECVQDMDHENMFWYRQDPGLGLRLIYFSYDVKMKEKGDIPEGYSVSREKKERFSLILESASTNQTSMYLCASSQGLGNQPQHFGDGTRLSIL.

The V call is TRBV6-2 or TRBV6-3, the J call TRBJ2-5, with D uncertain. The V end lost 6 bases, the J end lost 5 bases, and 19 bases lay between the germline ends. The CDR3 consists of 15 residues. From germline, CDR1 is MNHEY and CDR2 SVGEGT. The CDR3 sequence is CASSSQIGPDETQYF. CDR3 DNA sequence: TGTGCCAGCAGCTCCCAAATAGGGCCGGACGAGACCCAGTACTTC.

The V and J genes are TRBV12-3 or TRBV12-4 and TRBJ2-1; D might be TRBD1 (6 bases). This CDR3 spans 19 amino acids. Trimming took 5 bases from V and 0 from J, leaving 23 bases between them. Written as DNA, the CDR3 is TGTGCCAGCAGTCAGAGGGGACAAAGCTTTATCTCCTCCTACAATGAGCAGTTCTTC. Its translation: CASSQRGQSFISSYNEQFF.

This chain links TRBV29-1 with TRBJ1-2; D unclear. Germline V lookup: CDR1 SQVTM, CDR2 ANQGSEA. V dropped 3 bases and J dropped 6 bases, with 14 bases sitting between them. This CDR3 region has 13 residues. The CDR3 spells CSVDSAILDGYTF. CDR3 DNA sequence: TGCAGCGTTGACTCCGCCATCCTGGATGGCTACACCTTC.

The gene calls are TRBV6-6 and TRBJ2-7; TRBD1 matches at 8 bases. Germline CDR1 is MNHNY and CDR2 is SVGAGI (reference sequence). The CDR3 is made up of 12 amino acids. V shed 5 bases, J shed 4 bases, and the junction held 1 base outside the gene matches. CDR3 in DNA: TGTGCCAGCAGTGACAGGGGATACGAGCAGTACTTC. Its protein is CASSDRGYEQYF.

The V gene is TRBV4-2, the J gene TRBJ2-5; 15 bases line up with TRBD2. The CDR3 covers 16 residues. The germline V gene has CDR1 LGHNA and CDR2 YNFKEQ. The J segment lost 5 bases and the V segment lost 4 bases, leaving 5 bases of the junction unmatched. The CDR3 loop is CASSPGLAGGPETQYF. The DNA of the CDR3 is TGTGCCAGCAGCCCTGGACTAGCGGGGGGGCCGGAGACCCAGTACTTC.

The CDR3 coding sequence is TGTGCCAGCAGCAACCTAGCGGGAGGGAGTACAGATACGCAGTATTTT. As protein: CASSNLAGGSTDTQYF. This chain uses TRBV4-2 with TRBJ2-3, with 12 bases that match TRBD2. Per germline, CDR1 LGHNA and CDR2 YNFKEQ. With 5 bases clipped from V and 3 bases from J, the junction kept 6 bases outside the gene matches. This CDR3 spans 16 amino acids.